Included here is one T cell receptor (beta chain) sequence, with context. Its recognized antigen is unknown. Per-nucleotide qualities are absent, and no much larger clonotype sits a single base away. Counted from cysteine to phenylalanine, this CDR3 has 15 amino acids. CDR3 DNA only is kept here, 45 bases in frame from base 1. V and J are trimmed by 5 bases and 4 bases, and the gene matches miss 9 bases of the junction. CDR1 and CDR2 were assigned from the germline V gene as SGHTA and FQGNSA. These data belong to a study of cytomegalovirus exposure and HLA in healthy donors (dated by TCRdb to the late 2010s). Turning to the overall study: An earlier analysis of under 600 of the donors reported more than 250 Gb of sequence data and around 120 million unique TCR beta sequences from roughly 180 million T cells. An early release covering roughly 640 HLA-typed donors comprised about 300 gigabases of sequencing data and tens of millions of unique TCR sequences. Of the roughly 400 genotyped donors, more than 75% were placed in the genetic ancestry cluster associated with self-reported Caucasian donors. The aim of the study was to test whether cataloging public T cell receptors could identify signatures of past pathogen exposure. The T cell repertoires of several hundred subjects were profiled by immunosequencing and related to cytomegalovirus serostatus. Along with the approximately 700-subject first cohort, a separate validation cohort of over 90 different subjects was used. High-throughput TCR immunosequencing, statistical association of individual TCRs with disease status, and machine learning were combined to predict cytomegalovirus infection status. To study patterns of TCR occurrence, a later analysis re-analyzed previously published TCR beta repertoires from 500 to 850 donors and added high-resolution HLA genotyping. Rather than using new phenotypic data, the later analysis identified candidate immune exposures from TCR beta sequences and from how often those sequences occurred across donors. An earlier analysis of some 500 of the donors applied high-throughput TCR beta sequencing to assess whether each TCR beta V gene segment acted as functional or pseudogenic. Alongside the repertoire data, information on donor age, sex, ethnicity and CMV serostatus was compiled. In a later genetic analysis, genome-wide SNP genotypes for 398 of the 666 donors were used, and that subset was treated as a discovery cohort. All discovery cohort repertoires had been generated on a single sequencing platform. Class I and class II HLA loci were covered by the typing at four-digit resolution. Typing coverage varied by locus: about 629-640 donors for A, B, C, DRB1 and DQB1; approximately 520 for DQA1; about 570 for DPA1; roughly 450 for DPB1. Because of strong linkage in the cohort, roughly 5 DR-DQ haplotypes were treated as single units for association and clustering. On average, around 230,000 unique TCR beta nucleotide sequences were sequenced per donor among a few hundred genotyped donors of the cohort, with roughly 18% of those sequences being non-productive.

Points the paper makes about the study in general: The study listed 170 or so TCR beta chains as associated with cytomegalovirus. When HLA alleles, especially DR and DQ, strongly co-occurred, attributing TCR associations to individual alleles was difficult. Three of the identified cytomegalovirus-associated TCR beta chains were confirmed in vitro to be specific for cytomegalovirus antigens. Because HLA typing was missing for some donors at each locus, association tests included only the typed subset. Compared with the approximately 720-donor mean, donors in an Asian-associated ancestry cluster had fewer N-insertions in productive TCRs, according to a later genetic analysis. In a later genetic analysis, a missense DCLRE1C variant was associated with V-gene and J-gene trimming of TCR beta chains, and the association was replicated in an independent cohort. The authors suggested that the approach could potentially be extended to other disease states and immunological phenotypes. Immune exposure information for the cohort was limited to CMV serostatus. Some IMGT-functional V segments, including TRBV6-2 and TRBV6-3, could not be distinguished by the 87-base-pair reads and were therefore excluded. Most TCR sequences were seen in very few donors, while some public TCRs were found in many individuals. In a later analysis, most CMV-associated TCR beta chains were found to appear HLA-restricted, with HLA associations seemingly driven largely by CMV exposure. Compared with equally common non-associated chains, HLA-associated TCR beta chains in a later analysis were more clonally expanded and had lower generation probabilities. The classifier was reported to diagnose cytomegalovirus status with high specificity and sensitivity in both the original and validation cohorts. An earlier analysis of approximately 530 of the donors showed that most TCR beta V segments appeared in productive rearrangements either about 87% or about 30% of the time, which broadly matched IMGT annotations. The sequencing pipeline was judged likely to have produced a cluster of highly shared sequence variants as a technical artifact. Correlated functional status among segregating V segments might be attributable to linkage disequilibrium, but an unknown experimental factor could not be ruled out. A later analysis found that TCR association rates varied across HLA loci, with DRB1 alleles showing the most associated TCRs and HLA-C alleles the fewest. In this cohort, only TCR beta chains were sequenced, and detectable features were limited by the absence of alpha or paired-chain data. According to a later analysis, parvovirus B19, influenza, CMV and Epstein-Barr virus appeared linked to several top co-occurrence clusters. Because counts were too low, 15 to 20 rarely observed V segments, including chromosome 9 orphons, were excluded from the earlier analysis of several hundred of the donors. A further reported finding was that TCR beta sequences accurately predicted the HLA-A and HLA-B alleles for most subjects in the first cohort. The presence/absence analyses assumed that sequencing depth was roughly uniform across donors, and that assumption may not be true. A later analysis associated about 16,000 TCR beta sequences with specific HLA alleles at a false discovery rate of 0.05.

Library preparation employed the immunoSEQ multiplex PCR assay. For the multiplex PCR, a mixture combining 60 forward primers for TCR Vbeta segments and 13 reverse primers for TCR Jbeta segments was used. A multiplex PCR assay on genomic DNA amplified the CDR3 region of rearranged TCR beta genes. Amplified TCR beta libraries were sequenced as 87-base-pair reads on the Illumina HiSeq System. The authors' analysis ran thus. A later analysis counted around 72 million unique TCR beta chains across the 600 to 850 repertoires, and some 11 million of these chains were shared by at least two donors. A nearest-neighbor algorithm error-corrected the raw reads and collapsed the reads into unique sequences, merging closely related sequences to remove PCR and sequencing errors. To assign V, D and J gene segments, CDR3 sequences were aligned to IMGT reference sequences. For a sequence to be retained, a match of at least six nucleotides was required to both a V gene segment and a J gene segment. A rearrangement counted as productive if the CDR3 had no stop codons and remained in frame with V and J, and every other rearrangement counted as non-productive. Following IMGT convention, CDR3 was defined as the stretch from the second conserved V-encoded cysteine to the conserved J-encoded phenylalanine. In an earlier analysis of around 600 of the donors, sequences lacking an unambiguous match to a single V gene segment were excluded. In an earlier analysis of around 600 of the donors, V segments were called functional above 56.7% productive rearrangements and were called segregating when the between-donor standard deviation exceeded 5%. A statistical classification framework was built for diagnosing cytomegalovirus status from the catalog of TCR beta chain sequences. In a later analysis, V and J genes were assigned by comparing TCR nucleotide sequences against IMGT/GENE-DB human TR gene sequences. The TCRdist pipeline was used in a later analysis to assign CDR3 sequences and most-parsimonious VDJ recombination scenarios. In a later analysis, every TCR beta chain was defined by the combination of its CDR3 amino acid sequence and its V-gene family, and reads without a unique V-gene family were dropped. In a later analysis, 450 to 600 highly shared, low-generation-probability nucleotide sequences were removed to address suspected cross-contamination and a sequencing artifact. A later analysis calculated a clonal expansion index for each public chain from normalized within-repertoire ranks of inferred template counts. A later analysis computed generation probabilities with a VDJ recombination model fitted to out-of-frame rearrangements, and checked the results against IGoR. A later analysis scored TCR-TCR, TCR-HLA and TCR-CMV co-occurrence with hypergeometric tests, applying a repertoire-size bias correction to TCR pairs. A later analysis estimated false discovery rates by permuting HLA or CMV assignments 20 times. In a later analysis, co-occurring TCRs were grouped using DBSCAN, with TCRdist sequence similarity added in when clustering inside HLA-allele-positive subsets. For co-occurrence clustering, repertoires with fewer than 30,000 or more than 120,000 public chains were excluded, along with roughly 5 repertoires with anomalous nucleotide sharing. The immuneACCESS repertoire file appears here via TCRdb, limited to in-frame rearrangements. These files lack a portion of the clones; in checked studies, under half of the deficit traces to unresolved V genes, and the cause of the others is not known. V and J calls and clone size are as listed in that table; D and trimming were resolved from the DNA. The sample records about 40,000 clones, about 50% of which are singletons. The ten largest clones add up to about 12% of the sample.

In total, 600 or so healthy bone marrow donors made up the cohort. At the time of sampling, every cohort member was nominally healthy, though immune exposures that went unrecorded were likely present. Of the roughly 700 cohort members, 250 to 300 had a positive CMV serostatus and 352 had a negative one, while no CMV serostatus was recorded for the donor. Each donor provided a peripheral blood sample, and peripheral blood mononuclear cells were used for TCR beta sequencing. The Qiagen DNeasy Blood Extraction Kit was used to extract genomic DNA from the blood cell samples. The chain joins TRBV7-2 to TRBJ2-3, with 7 middle bases fitting TRBD1. The sample comprised PBMCs. The receptor's source is a human donor in good health. The DNA sequence follows: TGTGCCAGCAGCCCTACAGGGGCGCCCCCAGATACGCAGTATTTT. Translated, it reads CASSPTGAPPDTQYF.